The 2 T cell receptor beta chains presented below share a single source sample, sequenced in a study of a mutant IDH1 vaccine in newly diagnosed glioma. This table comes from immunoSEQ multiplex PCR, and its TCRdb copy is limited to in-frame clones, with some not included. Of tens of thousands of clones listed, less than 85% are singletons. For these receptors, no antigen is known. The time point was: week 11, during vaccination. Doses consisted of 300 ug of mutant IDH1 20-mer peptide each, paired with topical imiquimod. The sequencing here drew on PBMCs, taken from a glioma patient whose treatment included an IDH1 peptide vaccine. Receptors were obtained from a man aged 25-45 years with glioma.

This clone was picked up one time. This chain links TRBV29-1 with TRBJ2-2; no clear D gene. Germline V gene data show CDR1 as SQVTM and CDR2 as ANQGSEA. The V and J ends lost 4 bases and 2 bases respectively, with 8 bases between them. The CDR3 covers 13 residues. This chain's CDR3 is CSVGPSNTGELFF. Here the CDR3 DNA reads TGCAGCGTTGGGCCTAGTAACACCGGGGAGCTGTTTTTT.

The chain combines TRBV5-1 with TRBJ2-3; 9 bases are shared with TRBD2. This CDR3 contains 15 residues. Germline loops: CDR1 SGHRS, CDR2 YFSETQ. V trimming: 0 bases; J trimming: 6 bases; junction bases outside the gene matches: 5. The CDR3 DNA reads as TGCGCCAGCAGCTTGGCGGCTAGCGGGGCCGATACGCAGTATTTT. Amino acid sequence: CASSLAASGADTQYF.